This T cell receptor beta chain is drawn from a study of OX40 agonist ivuxolimab in advanced cancers. Profiled with immunoSEQ multiplex PCR; TCRdb holds only in-frame clones, not every one. The data show 98,000 or so clones, 80% to 95% seen once. Germline V gene lookup returns CDR1 SGHRS and CDR2 YFSETQ. The CDR3 length is 15 residues. Trimming stripped 6 bases from V and 9 bases from J, with 21 bases between. This receptor was obtained from an adult with an advanced solid tumor such as melanoma, head and neck, liver or kidney cancer. V gene TRBV5-1 combines with J gene TRBJ2-2, with D possibly matching TRBD1 (6 bases). The sequences come from CD4+ or CD8+ T cells sorted from blood, collected in a trial of the OX40 agonist ivuxolimab. DNA of the CDR3: TGCGCCAGCAACCTCCTAACAGGGAATTCTTGGGAGCTGTTTTTT. This gives the protein CASNLLTGNSWELFF.